The entry that follows covers one T cell receptor beta chain sequence. The antigen is undetermined. This entry belongs to a study of OX40 agonist ivuxolimab in advanced cancers. The wider study: Hepatocellular carcinoma, melanoma, renal cell or head and neck cancer was diagnosed in the dose-escalation patients. Study-wide points: CD8+ T cells averaged more expanded clones than CD4+.

Sequenced by immunoSEQ multiplex PCR; TCRdb stores in-frame clones only, minus some. Of about 13,000 clones detected, more than 70% appear once; the ten largest clones hold around a third. The germline CDR1 and CDR2 sequences are LNHDA and SQIVND (reference sequence). V lost 1 base to trimming and J lost 10 bases, with 8 bases between them. This CDR3 contains 12 residues. This receptor was identified in an adult with an advanced solid tumor such as melanoma, head and neck, liver or kidney cancer. The starting material was CD4+ or CD8+ T cells sorted from blood, obtained in a trial of the OX40 agonist ivuxolimab. The chain has TRBV19 and TRBJ2-1; tentative D call: TRBD2 (5 bases). CDR3 in amino acids: CASSIGGLEQFF. In nucleotides, the CDR3 is TGTGCCAGTAGTATAGGAGGGCTAGAGCAGTTCTTC.